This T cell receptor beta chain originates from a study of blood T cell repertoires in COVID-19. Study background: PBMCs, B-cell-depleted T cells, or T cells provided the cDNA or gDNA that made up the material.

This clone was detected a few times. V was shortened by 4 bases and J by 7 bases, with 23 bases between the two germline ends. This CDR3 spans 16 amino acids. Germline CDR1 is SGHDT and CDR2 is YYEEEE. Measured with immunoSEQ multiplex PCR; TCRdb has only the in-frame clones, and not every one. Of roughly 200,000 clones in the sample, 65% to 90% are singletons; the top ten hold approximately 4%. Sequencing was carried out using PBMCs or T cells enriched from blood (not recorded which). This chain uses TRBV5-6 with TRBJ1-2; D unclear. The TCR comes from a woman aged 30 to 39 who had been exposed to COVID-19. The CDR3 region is CASSPPAGFRSGGYTF. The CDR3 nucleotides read TGTGCCAGCAGCCCCCCCGCGGGCTTTAGGAGTGGTGGCTACACCTTC.